The next 28 T cell receptor beta chains were all read from a single sample in a study of blood T cell repertoires in COVID-19. Libraries were prepared by immunoSEQ multiplex PCR; TCRdb keeps only in-frame clonotypes and omits some of them. The profile covers under 250,000 clones, with around 89% appearing a single time and 3% to 3.5% taken by the ten largest. Sequencing was carried out using PBMCs or T cells enriched from blood (not recorded which). All receptors come from a woman younger than 35 in a cohort exposed to, infected with or recovered from COVID-19 (not recorded which).

The J gene is TRBJ2-1, the V gene TRBV7-2, with D tentatively TRBD1 (6 bases). CDR1 and CDR2 (germline): SGHTA, FQGNSA. CDR3 size: 13 residues. Trimming stripped 7 bases from V and 6 bases from J, with 13 bases between. CDR3 sequence: CASTQGGINEQFF. The CDR3 nucleotides read TGTGCCAGCACCCAAGGGGGTATCAATGAGCAGTTCTTC.

The chain has TRBV4-1 and TRBJ1-6, with D possibly being TRBD1 (6 bases). Germline CDR1 and CDR2: MGHRA and YSYEKL. This CDR3 spans 16 amino acids. V dropped 0 bases and J dropped 7 bases, with 13 bases sitting between them. The chain's CDR3 is CASSQDRGARNSPLHF. The CDR3, as DNA: TGCGCCAGCAGCCAAGACCGGGGGGCGAGGAATTCACCCCTCCACTTT.

This clone came up once. V is TRBV19 and J is TRBJ1-1, with 11 bases lining up with TRBD1. The CDR3 has 17 residues. The trim removed 7 bases at V and 3 bases at J, leaving 13 bases unmatched. Germline-derived CDR1 and CDR2 are LNHDA and SQIVND (reference sequence). The DNA for the CDR3 is TGTGCCAGTACCGACTCCGGGACAGGGGGTTATTACACTGAAGCTTTCTTT. Translation: CASTDSGTGGYYTEAFF.

This clone was counted only a few times. The V and J genes are TRBV6-1 and TRBJ2-2, with D hard to call. From germline, CDR1 is MNHNS and CDR2 SASEGT. Trimming left V 3 bases short and J 6 bases short, with 11 bases between. This CDR3 has 14 residues. The CDR3 spells CASSDYRPAGELFF. DNA of the CDR3: TGTGCCAGCAGTGATTATCGTCCGGCCGGGGAGCTGTTTTTT.

The chain has TRBV29-1 and TRBJ1-4; 10 nucleotides agree with TRBD1. Germline CDR1 and CDR2: SQVTM and ANQGSEA. CDR3 length equals 18 residues. After removal of 4 bases from V and 4 bases from J, the junction contained 15 bases not matched to a gene. The CDR3 DNA follows: TGCAGCGTTGGTACCAATACTCGACAGGGGGCCCTTAATGAAAAACTGTTTTTT. This codes for CSVGTNTRQGALNEKLFF.

The CDR3 region is CASSFPGGDTQYF. CDR3 DNA: TGTGCCAGCAGTTTTCCGGGAGGAGATACGCAGTATTTT. The chain employs TRBV6-5 and TRBJ2-3, with 7 bases lining up with TRBD2. This CDR3 has 13 amino acids. Germline V gives CDR1 MNHEY, CDR2 SVGAGI. V shed 4 bases, J shed 5 bases, and the junction held 3 bases outside the gene matches.

The sample holds a few counts of this clone. The V call is TRBV6-5, the J call TRBJ1-4; TRBD1 is a possible D gene (5 bases). CDR3 length: 14 residues. V shed 5 bases and J shed 0 bases, with 7 bases lying between them. Looked up from germline, CDR1 is MNHEY and CDR2 is SVGAGI. CDR3 in amino acids: CASSRQSTNEKLFF. The CDR3 DNA follows: TGTGCCAGCAGTCGACAGTCAACTAATGAAAAACTGTTTTTT.

This chain uses TRBV11-3 with TRBJ2-1; TRBD1 agrees at 8 bases. CDR1 and CDR2 (germline): SGHNT, YENEEA. The CDR3 length is 15 residues. J lost 3 bases, V lost 4 bases, and 5 bases had no gene match. For the CDR3, the DNA is TGTGCCAGCAGCTATGGGACAGGCAACTACAATGAGCAGTTCTTC. It specifies CASSYGTGNYNEQFF.

The J gene is TRBJ2-7, the V gene TRBV25-1; no firm D call. The CDR3 is 15 amino acids. V dropped 1 base and J dropped 0 bases, with 10 bases sitting between them. CDR1 and CDR2 (germline): MGHDK, SYGVNS. The CDR3 nucleotides read TGTGCCAGCAGTGAATCAGGAATCCTCTCCTACGAGCAGTACTTC. Protein product: CASSESGILSYEQYF.

This clone appeared a single time. The V call is TRBV18, the J call TRBJ1-1; D perhaps matches TRBD1 (5 bases). V lost 3 bases and J lost 1, with 12 bases in between. From germline, CDR1 is KGHSH and CDR2 LQKENI. CDR3 length: 15 amino acids. The CDR3 spells CASSPLRQGNTEAFF. For the CDR3, the DNA is TGTGCCAGCTCACCCCTCAGGCAGGGGAACACTGAAGCTTTCTTT.

The rearrangement joins TRBV3-1 (or the pseudogene TRBV3-2) to TRBJ1-2; 11 bases line up with TRBD1. The germline V gene encodes CDR1 LGHDT and CDR2 YNNKEL (reference sequence). CDR3 length: 13 residues. V was clipped by 5 bases and J by 7 bases; unmatched bases: 3. The chain's CDR3 is CASSRTGGTGYTF. DNA for the CDR3: TGTGCCAGCAGCAGGACAGGGGGCACTGGCTACACCTTC.

This chain joins TRBV2 and TRBJ1-6, with a weak D call TRBD1 (5 bases). Germline values: CDR1 SNHLY, CDR2 FYNNEI. V shed 3 bases and J shed 10 bases, with 16 bases lying between them. The CDR3 length is 15 residues. In DNA form, the CDR3 reads TGTGCCAGCAGTGATTGGAGGGGTGAGGGGTCACCCCTCCACTTT. Amino acids: CASSDWRGEGSPLHF.

The gene calls are TRBV29-1 and TRBJ2-7; possibly TRBD1 for D (6 bases). V was clipped by 4 bases and J by 6 bases, with 13 bases between them. CDR3 length: 12 residues. Germline assignment: CDR1 SQVTM and CDR2 ANQGSEA. The DNA for the CDR3 is TGCAGCGTTGGGGACAACCGCCCCGAGCAGTACTTC. The encoded protein is CSVGDNRPEQYF.

The V gene is TRBV6-1, the J gene TRBJ2-6; no clear D gene. The V gene lost 2 bases and the J gene lost 2 bases, with 13 bases spanning the gap. CDR1 MNHNS and CDR2 SASEGT come from the germline V gene. The CDR3 is 17 amino acids. CDR3 nucleotide sequence: TGTGCCAGCAGTGAATGGGTGACACGGACTGGGGCCAACGTCCTGACTTTC. This encodes CASSEWVTRTGANVLTF.

This sequence joins TRBV27 and TRBJ2-3; 14 positions agree with TRBD2. Germline V CDR1 and CDR2: MNHEY, SMNVEV (reference sequence). The CDR3 sequence is 16 residues long. The trim removed 7 bases at V and 0 bases at J, leaving 3 bases unmatched. CDR3 nucleotides: TGTGCCAGCAAAAGACTAGCGGGAGGGAGCACAGATACGCAGTATTTT. It is translated as CASKRLAGGSTDTQYF.

This chain links TRBV18 with TRBJ2-2; D remains ambiguous. Germline V gives CDR1 KGHSH, CDR2 LQKENI. Deletions cut 2 bases from V and 6 bases from J, with 4 bases between. The CDR3 runs to 12 residues. The CDR3 sequence is CASSPYPGELFF. The DNA for the CDR3 is TGTGCCAGCTCACCATATCCCGGGGAGCTGTTTTTT.

The chain carries TRBV30 and TRBJ1-3; D call uncertain. CDR1 is GTSNPN, CDR2 SVGIG, per germline (reference sequence). The CDR3 spans 14 residues. V shed 3 bases and J shed 7 bases, with 16 bases lying between them. CDR3 region: CAWSRGRYGNTIYF. CDR3 nucleotides: TGTGCCTGGAGCCGTGGCAGATATGGCAACACCATATATTTT.

The rearrangement uses TRBV11-2 and TRBJ2-3; D may be TRBD2 (6 bases). V gave up 5 bases and J gave up 0 bases, with 12 bases separating them. Germline CDR1 reads SGHAT; CDR2 reads FQNNGV. The CDR3 has 15 amino acids. Here the CDR3 reads CASSITGTSTDTQYF. CDR3 DNA: TGTGCCAGCAGCATCACCGGGACTAGCACAGATACGCAGTATTTT.

The chain joins TRBV7-8 to TRBJ2-3; D uncertain. This CDR3 region has 14 residues. The germline V and J ends were trimmed by 5 bases and 0 bases, with 9 bases remaining between them. CDR1 is SGHVS and CDR2 is FQNEAQ in the germline V gene. The CDR3 coding sequence is TGTGCCAGCAGCCAAACACTAAGCACAGATACGCAGTATTTT. This sequence encodes CASSQTLSTDTQYF. The variable domain in full, with the rest retrieved from reference TRBV7-8 and TRBJ2-3, is GAGVSQSPRYKVAKRGQDVALRCDPISGHVSLFWYQQALGQGPEFLTYFQNEAQLDKSGLPSDRFFAERPEGSVSTLKIQRTQQEDSAVYLCASSQTLSTDTQYFGPGTRLTVL.

The gene calls are TRBV15 and TRBJ2-5, with TRBD2 matching over 8 bases. Germline CDR1 is LNHNV and CDR2 is YYDKDF (reference sequence). The V segment lost 5 bases and the J segment 2 bases; nucleotides outside the gene matches: 10. This CDR3 is built from 16 residues. In DNA, the CDR3 is TGTGCCACCAGCCCCCGGAGCGGGGGAGGTCAAGAGACCCAGTACTTC. Encoded protein: CATSPRSGGGQETQYF. Filled out from reference TRBV15 and TRBJ2-5, the complete variable domain reads DAMVIQNPRYQVTQFGKPVTLSCSQTLNHNVMYWYQQKSSQAPKLLFHYYDKDFNNEADTPDNFQSRRPNTSFCFLDIRSPGLGDTAMYLCATSPRSGGGQETQYFGPGTRLLVL.

The chain is built from TRBV19 and TRBJ2-4, with TRBD2 identical over 7 bases. Trimming removed 5 bases from V and 10 bases from J; junction bases left unmatched: 5. Germline CDR1 reads LNHDA; CDR2 reads SQIVND (reference sequence). The CDR3 runs to 12 residues. The CDR3 region is CASSEQGGIQYF. Written as DNA, the CDR3 is TGTGCCAGTAGTGAGCAGGGAGGGATTCAGTACTTC.

V gene TRBV2 combines with J gene TRBJ2-5, with 7 bases matching TRBD2. This CDR3 spans 14 amino acids. The V gene's germline CDR1 is SNHLY and CDR2 FYNNEI. The J segment lost 4 bases and the V segment lost 6 bases, leaving 8 bases of the junction unmatched. The CDR3 reads CASSDPLARETQYF. The CDR3 nucleotides are TGTGCCAGCAGCGACCCACTAGCGAGAGAGACCCAGTACTTC.

This chain connects TRBV30 to TRBJ2-3; D possibly corresponds to TRBD2 (5 bases). This CDR3 is 13 amino acids long. The germline V and J ends were trimmed by 1 base and 4 bases, with 9 bases remaining between them. The germline V gene has CDR1 GTSNPN and CDR2 SVGIG (reference sequence). The CDR3 bases are TGTGCCTGGAGTGCAACCGGGGCAGATACGCAGTATTTT. Translating gives CAWSATGADTQYF.

This chain links TRBV19 with TRBJ1-4; D is undetermined. From germline, CDR1 is LNHDA and CDR2 SQIVND (reference sequence). Trimming shortened V by 3 bases and J by 2 bases, and 22 bases separated the two germline ends. The CDR3 contains 19 residues. In DNA form, the CDR3 reads TGTGCCAGTAGTATGCGACTGAGGGAATCGCGGCGCACTAATGAAAAACTGTTTTTT. Residues: CASSMRLRESRRTNEKLFF.

The V gene is TRBV24-1, the J gene TRBJ1-2; the match to TRBD1 covers 9 bases. CDR1 and CDR2 (germline): KGHDR, SFDVKD. The CDR3 covers 15 residues. V shed 4 bases, J shed 6 bases, and the junction held 8 bases outside the gene matches. Here the CDR3 reads CATSDPGQGIHGYTF. DNA of the CDR3: TGTGCCACCAGTGACCCGGGACAGGGTATCCATGGCTACACCTTC.

The chain has TRBV10-1 and TRBJ2-5; D gene unclear. The CDR3 extends over 14 amino acids. V was cut by 3 bases and J by 3 bases, with 11 bases left in between. CDR1 and CDR2 from the germline V gene are WNHNN and SYGVQD (reference sequence). As DNA, the CDR3 is TGCGCCAGCAGTGACTCCACATTGGAAGAGACCCAGTACTTC. It translates to CASSDSTLEETQYF.

The rearrangement links TRBV9 to TRBJ2-7, with 8 bases aligning to TRBD2. The CDR3 extends over 16 amino acids. Germline CDR1 reads SGDLS; CDR2 reads YYNGEE. Losses at the gene ends were 4 bases for V and 5 bases for J; bases not matched to a gene: 14. The CDR3 sequence: CASSPVPTSGHDEQYF. The CDR3 region has the DNA TGTGCCAGCAGCCCCGTCCCTACTAGCGGCCACGACGAGCAGTACTTC.

The chain has TRBV24-1 and TRBJ1-2, with unresolved D. This CDR3 region has 12 residues. CDR1 and CDR2 from the germline V gene are KGHDR and SFDVKD. Trimming took 2 bases from V and 8 from J, leaving 8 bases between them. CDR3 protein: CATSDSGGGYTF. CDR3 sequence (DNA): TGTGCCACCAGTGATTCAGGTGGCGGCTACACCTTC.